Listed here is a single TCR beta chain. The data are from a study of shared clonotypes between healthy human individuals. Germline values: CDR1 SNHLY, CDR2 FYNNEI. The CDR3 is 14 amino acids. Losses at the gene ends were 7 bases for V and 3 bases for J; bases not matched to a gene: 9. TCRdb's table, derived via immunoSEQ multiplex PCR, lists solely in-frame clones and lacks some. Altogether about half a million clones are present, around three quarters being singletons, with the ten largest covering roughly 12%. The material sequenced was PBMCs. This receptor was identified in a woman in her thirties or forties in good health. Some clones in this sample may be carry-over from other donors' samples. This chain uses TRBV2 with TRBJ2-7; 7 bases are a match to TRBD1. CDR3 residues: CASKTEGQFYEQYF. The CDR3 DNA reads TGTGCCAGCAAAACTGAGGGACAGTTCTACGAGCAGTACTTC.